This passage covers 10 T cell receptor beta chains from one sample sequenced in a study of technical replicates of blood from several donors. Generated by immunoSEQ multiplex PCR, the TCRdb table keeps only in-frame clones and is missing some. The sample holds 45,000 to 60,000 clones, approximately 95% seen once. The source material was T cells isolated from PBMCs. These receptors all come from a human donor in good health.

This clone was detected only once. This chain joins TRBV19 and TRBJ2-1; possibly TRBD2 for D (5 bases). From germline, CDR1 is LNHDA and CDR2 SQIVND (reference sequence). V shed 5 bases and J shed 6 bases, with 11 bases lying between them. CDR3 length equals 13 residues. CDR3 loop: CASSLSSFNEQFF. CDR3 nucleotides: TGTGCCAGTAGTCTTTCTAGCTTCAATGAGCAGTTCTTC.

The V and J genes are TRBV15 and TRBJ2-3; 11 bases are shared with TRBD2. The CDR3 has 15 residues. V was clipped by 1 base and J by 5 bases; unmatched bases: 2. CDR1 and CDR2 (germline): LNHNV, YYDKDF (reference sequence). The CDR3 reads CATSRGGLAEDTQYF. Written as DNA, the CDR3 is TGTGCCACCAGCAGAGGGGGACTAGCGGAAGATACGCAGTATTTT.

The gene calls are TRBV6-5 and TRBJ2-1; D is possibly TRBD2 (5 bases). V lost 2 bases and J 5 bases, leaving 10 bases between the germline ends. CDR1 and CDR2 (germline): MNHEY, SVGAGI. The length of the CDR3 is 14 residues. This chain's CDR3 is CASSYILEDNEQFF. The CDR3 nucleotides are TGTGCCAGCAGTTACATTTTGGAGGACAATGAGCAGTTCTTC.

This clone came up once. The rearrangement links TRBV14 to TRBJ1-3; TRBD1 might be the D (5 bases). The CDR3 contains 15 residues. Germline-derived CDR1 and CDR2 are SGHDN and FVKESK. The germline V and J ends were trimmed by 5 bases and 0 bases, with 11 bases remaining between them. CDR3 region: CASSESRVSGNTIYF. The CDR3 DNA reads TGTGCCAGCAGCGAAAGCAGGGTCTCTGGAAACACCATATATTTT.

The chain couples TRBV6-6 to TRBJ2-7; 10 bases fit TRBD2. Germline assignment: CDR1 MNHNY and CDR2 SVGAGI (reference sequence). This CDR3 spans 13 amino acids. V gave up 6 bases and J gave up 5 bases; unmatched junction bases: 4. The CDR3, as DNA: TGTGCCAGCAGCGGGGGACTAGCGAACGAGCAGTACTTC. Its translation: CASSGGLANEQYF.

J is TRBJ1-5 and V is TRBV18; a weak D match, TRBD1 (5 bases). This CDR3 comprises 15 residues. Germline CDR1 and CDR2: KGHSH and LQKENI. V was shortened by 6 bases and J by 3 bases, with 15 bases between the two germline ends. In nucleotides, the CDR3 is TGTGCCAGCTCCCTAGGGGCGGCAGACAATCAGCCCCAGCATTTT. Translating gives CASSLGAADNQPQHF.

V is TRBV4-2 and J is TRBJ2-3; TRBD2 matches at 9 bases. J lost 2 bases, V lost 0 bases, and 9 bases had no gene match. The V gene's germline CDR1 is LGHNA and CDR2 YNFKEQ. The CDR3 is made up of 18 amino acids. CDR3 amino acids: CASSQDEQLAGITDTQYF. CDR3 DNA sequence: TGTGCCAGCAGCCAAGATGAGCAACTAGCGGGCATCACAGATACGCAGTATTTT.

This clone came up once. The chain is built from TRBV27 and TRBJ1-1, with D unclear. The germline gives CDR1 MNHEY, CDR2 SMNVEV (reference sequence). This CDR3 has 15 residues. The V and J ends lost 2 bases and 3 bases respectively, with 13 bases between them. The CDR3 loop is CASSLVAGADTEAFF. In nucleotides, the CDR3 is TGTGCCAGCAGTTTAGTGGCAGGAGCGGACACTGAAGCTTTCTTT.

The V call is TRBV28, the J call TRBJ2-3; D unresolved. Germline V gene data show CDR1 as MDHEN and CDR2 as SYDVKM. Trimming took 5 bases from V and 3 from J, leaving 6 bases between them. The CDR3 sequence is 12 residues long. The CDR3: CASSPVTDTQYF. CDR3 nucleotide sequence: TGTGCCAGCAGTCCCGTAACAGATACGCAGTATTTT.

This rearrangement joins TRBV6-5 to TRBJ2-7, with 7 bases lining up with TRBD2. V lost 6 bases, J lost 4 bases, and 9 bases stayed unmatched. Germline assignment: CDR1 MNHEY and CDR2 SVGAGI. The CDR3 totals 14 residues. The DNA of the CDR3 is TGTGCCAGCAGCTCCTTGGGGGGGGTGTACGAGCAGTACTTC. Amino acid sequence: CASSSLGGVYEQYF.